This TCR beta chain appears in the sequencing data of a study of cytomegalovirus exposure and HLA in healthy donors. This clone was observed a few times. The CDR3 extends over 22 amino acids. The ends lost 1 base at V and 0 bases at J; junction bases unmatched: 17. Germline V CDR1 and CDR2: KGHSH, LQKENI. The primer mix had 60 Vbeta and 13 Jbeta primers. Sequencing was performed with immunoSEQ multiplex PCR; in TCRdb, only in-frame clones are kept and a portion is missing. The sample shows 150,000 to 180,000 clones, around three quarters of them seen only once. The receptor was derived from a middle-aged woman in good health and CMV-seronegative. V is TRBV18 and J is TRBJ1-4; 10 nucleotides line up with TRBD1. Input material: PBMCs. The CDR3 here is CASSPLSLSGQGVSPTNEKLFF. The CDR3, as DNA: TGTGCCAGCTCACCACTTTCGTTATCAGGACAGGGGGTATCACCAACTAATGAAAAACTGTTTTTT.